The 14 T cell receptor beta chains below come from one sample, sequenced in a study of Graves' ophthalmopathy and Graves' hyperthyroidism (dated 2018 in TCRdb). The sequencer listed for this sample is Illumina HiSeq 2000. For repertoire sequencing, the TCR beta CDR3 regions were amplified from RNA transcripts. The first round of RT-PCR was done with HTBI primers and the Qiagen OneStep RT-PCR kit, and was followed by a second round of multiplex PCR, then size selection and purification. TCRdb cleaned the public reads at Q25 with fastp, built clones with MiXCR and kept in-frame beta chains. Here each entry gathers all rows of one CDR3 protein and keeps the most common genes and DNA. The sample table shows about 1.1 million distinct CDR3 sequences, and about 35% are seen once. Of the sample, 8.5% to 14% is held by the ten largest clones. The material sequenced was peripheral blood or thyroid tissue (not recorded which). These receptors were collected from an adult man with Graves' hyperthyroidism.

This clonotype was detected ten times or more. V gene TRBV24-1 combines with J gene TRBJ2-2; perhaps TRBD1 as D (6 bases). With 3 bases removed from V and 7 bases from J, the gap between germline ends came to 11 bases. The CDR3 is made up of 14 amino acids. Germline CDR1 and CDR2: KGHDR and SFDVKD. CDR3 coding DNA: TGTGCCACCAGTGATCAGGGGAATAGCGGGGAGCTGTTTTTT. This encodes CATSDQGNSGELFF.

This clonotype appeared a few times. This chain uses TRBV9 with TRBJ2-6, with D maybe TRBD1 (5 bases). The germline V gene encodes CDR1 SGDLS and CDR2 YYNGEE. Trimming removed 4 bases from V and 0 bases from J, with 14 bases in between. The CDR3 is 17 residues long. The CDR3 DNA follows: TGTGCCAGCAGCAACCGACAGTACCACTCTGGGGCCAACGTCCTGACTTTC. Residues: CASSNRQYHSGANVLTF.

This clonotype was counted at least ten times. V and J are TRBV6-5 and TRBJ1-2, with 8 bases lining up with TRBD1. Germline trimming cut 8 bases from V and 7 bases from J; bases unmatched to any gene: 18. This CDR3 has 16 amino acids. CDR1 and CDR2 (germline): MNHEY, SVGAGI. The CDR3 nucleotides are TGTGCCAGCCGCTGGACCAGGACAGGGAGAAGTGGTGGCTACACCTTC. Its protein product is CASRWTRTGRSGGYTF.

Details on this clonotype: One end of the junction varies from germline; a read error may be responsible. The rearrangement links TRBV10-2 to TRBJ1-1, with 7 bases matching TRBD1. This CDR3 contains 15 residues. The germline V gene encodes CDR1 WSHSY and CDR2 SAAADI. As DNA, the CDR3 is TGCACCAGCAGAGATAAACAGGGGACGAACACTGAAGCTTTCTTT. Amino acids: CTSRDKQGTNTEAFF.

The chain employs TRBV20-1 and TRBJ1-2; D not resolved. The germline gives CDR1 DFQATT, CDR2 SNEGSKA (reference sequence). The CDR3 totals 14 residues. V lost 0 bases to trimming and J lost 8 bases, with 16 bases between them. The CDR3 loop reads CSARDRGSADGYTF. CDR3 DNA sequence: TGCAGTGCTAGAGATCGGGGTTCAGCAGACGGCTACACCTTC.

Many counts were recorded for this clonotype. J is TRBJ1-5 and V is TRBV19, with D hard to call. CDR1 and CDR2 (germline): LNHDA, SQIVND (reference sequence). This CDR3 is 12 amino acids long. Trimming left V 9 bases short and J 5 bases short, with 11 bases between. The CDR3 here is CASRRGDQPQHF. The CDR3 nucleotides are TGTGCCAGCAGACGGGGAGATCAGCCCCAGCATTTT. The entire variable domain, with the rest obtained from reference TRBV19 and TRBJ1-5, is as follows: DGGITQSPKYLFRKEGQNVTLSCEQNLNHDAMYWYRQDPGQGLRLIYYSQIVNDFQKGDIAEGYSVSREKKESFPLTVTSAQKNPTAFYLCASRRGDQPQHFGDGTRLSIL.

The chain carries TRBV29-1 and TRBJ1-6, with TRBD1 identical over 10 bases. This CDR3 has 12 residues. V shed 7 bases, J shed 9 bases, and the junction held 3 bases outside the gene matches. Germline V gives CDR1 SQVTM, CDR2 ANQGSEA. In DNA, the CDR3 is TGCAGCGCCGGGACAGGGGCTTCACCCCTCCACTTT. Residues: CSAGTGASPLHF.

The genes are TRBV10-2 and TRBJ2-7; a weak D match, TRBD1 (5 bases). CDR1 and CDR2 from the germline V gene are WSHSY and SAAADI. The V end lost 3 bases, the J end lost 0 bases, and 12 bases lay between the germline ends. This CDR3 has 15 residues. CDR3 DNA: TGCGCCAGCAGTGACGGACCCCAGGGCTCCTACGAGCAGTACTTC. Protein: CASSDGPQGSYEQYF.

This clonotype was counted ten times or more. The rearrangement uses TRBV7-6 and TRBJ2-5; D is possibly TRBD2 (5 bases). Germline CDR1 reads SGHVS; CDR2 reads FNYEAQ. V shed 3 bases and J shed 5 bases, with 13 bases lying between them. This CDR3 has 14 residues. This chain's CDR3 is CASSFGLERETQYF. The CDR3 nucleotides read TGTGCCAGCAGCTTCGGACTTGAGAGGGAGACCCAGTACTTC.

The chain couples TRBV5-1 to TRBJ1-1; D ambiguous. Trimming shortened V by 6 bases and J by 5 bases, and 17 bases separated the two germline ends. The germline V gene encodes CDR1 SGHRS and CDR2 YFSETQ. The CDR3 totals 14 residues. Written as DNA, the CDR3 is TGCGCCAGCACTATTGGGGAGGGAAGTACTGAAGCTTTCTTT. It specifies CASTIGEGSTEAFF.

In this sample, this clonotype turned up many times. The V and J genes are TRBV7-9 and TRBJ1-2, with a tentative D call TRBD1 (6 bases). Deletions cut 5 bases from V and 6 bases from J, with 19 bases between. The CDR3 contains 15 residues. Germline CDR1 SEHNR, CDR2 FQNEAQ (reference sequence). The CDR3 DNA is TGTGCCAGCAGCGTTCAACAGGGCTGGGATAATGGCTACACCTTC. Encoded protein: CASSVQQGWDNGYTF.

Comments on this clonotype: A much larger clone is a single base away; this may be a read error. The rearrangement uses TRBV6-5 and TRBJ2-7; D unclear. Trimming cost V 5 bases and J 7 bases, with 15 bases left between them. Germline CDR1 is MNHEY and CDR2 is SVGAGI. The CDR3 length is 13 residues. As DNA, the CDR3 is TGTGCCAGCAGTGACGCAACGGCGGTAGAGCAGTACTTC. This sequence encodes CASSDATAVEQYF.

CDR3 amino acids: CASSFGTGVGKPQHF. CDR3 DNA sequence: TGTGCCAGCAGCTTCGGGACAGGGGTTGGAAAGCCCCAGCATTTT. The chain carries TRBV11-2 and TRBJ1-5; 10 positions match TRBD1. The CDR3 spans 15 residues. The J segment lost 8 bases and the V segment lost 3 bases, leaving 7 bases of the junction unmatched. The germline V gene has CDR1 SGHAT and CDR2 FQNNGV. The variable domain in full, completed from reference TRBV11-2 and TRBJ1-5, reads EAGVAQSPRYKIIEKRQSVAFWCNPISGHATLYWYQQILGQGPKLLIQFQNNGVVDDSQLPKDRFSAERLKGVDSTLKIQPAKLEDSAVYLCASSFGTGVGKPQHFGDGTRLSIL.

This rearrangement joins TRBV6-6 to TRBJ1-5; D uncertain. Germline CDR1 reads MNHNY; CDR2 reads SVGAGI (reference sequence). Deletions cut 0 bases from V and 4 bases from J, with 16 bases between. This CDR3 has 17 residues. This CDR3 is CASSYSERHRSNQPQHF. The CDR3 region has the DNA TGTGCCAGCAGTTACTCGGAAAGGCACCGCAGTAATCAGCCCCAGCATTTT.